This note documents a single T cell receptor (beta chain) sequence. The target antigen is unknown. This record comes from a study of CD8 T cell repertoires and HIV-1 epitope variants. The wider study: T cells were stimulated with Twenty-five Gag and Nef peptides separately. 1M T cells were kept uncultured as a baseline.

The J segment lost 2 bases and the V segment lost 4 bases, leaving 6 bases of the junction unmatched. The CDR3 spans 14 residues. Germline CDR1 and CDR2: SGHDT and YYEEEE. Measured with immunoSEQ multiplex PCR; TCRdb has only the in-frame clones, and not every one. The table shows about 2,500 clones, with around 67% occurring only once. The source of this sequence is a male donor with HIV. This chain uses TRBV5-6 with TRBJ2-7; 7 nucleotides agree with TRBD1. Sequenced sample: cultured CD8+ T cells derived from PBMCs. DNA of the CDR3: TGTGCCAGCAGCACCGGACAGGACCCCTACGAGCAGTACTTC. Protein: CASSTGQDPYEQYF.